This T cell receptor beta chain comes out of a study of blood T cell repertoires in COVID-19. Whole-study context: The origin of the acute and convalescent COVID-19 samples was the United States, Italy and Spain. In each case, the material was cDNA or gDNA derived from T cells, B-cell-depleted T cells, or PBMCs.

Original processing notes: The assay estimated nucleated cells by amplifying reference gene primers. The assay was immunoSEQ multiplex PCR, and TCRdb's table has in-frame clones only and misses some. For V, J and clone size, that table is used; D and trimming come from the DNA. The sample lists tens of thousands of clones; approximately 80% were seen once. This clone came up once. The CDR3 consists of 16 residues. V lost 0 bases and J 2 bases, leaving 12 bases between the germline ends. Germline CDR1 is SGHRS and CDR2 is YFSETQ. The genes are TRBV5-1 and TRBJ1-5; a weak D match, TRBD1 (6 bases). The TCR was taken from a human donor in a cohort sampled during active COVID-19. Source material: peripheral blood. CDR3 nucleotide sequence: TGCGCCAGCAGCTTGGAGGGGGTAGGGGGCAATCAGCCCCAGCATTTT. As protein: CASSLEGVGGNQPQHF.